This T cell receptor (beta chain) originates from a study of blood T cell repertoires in COVID-19. The overall study: T cells, B-cell-depleted T cells, or PBMCs provided the cDNA or gDNA that served as material.

Methods used by the authors: Using reference gene primer amplification, nucleated cell counts were estimated. The table came from immunoSEQ multiplex PCR; TCRdb's copy has only in-frame clones and leaves some out. The V and J calls and clone size come from that table; D and trimming were worked out from the DNA. The sample has around 140,000 clones; about four fifths are singletons. V lost 5 bases to trimming and J lost 0 bases, with 11 bases between them. This CDR3 is 15 amino acids long. CDR1 SGHVS and CDR2 FQNEAQ come from the germline V gene. The specimen was peripheral blood. This chain links TRBV7-8 with TRBJ2-1; D might be TRBD2 (5 bases). This clonotype originated in a woman aged 60 to 75 with acute or convalescent COVID-19. The CDR3 here is CASSKERNSYNEQFF. The CDR3 DNA reads TGTGCCAGCAGCAAAGAGCGGAACTCCTACAATGAGCAGTTCTTC.